This TCR beta chain was identified during a study of T-cell memory formation after mild COVID-19. The authors produced TCR alpha and TCR beta cDNA libraries with sample barcodes and UMIs by 5'RACE using constant-segment primers. TCRdb analysed the 5' RACE reads with MiXCR anew, one entry per CDR3 protein. Counted here are roughly 550,000 distinct CDR3 sequences, around 21% occurring once; the ten biggest clones make up about an eighth. Notes on the study in general: Largely, contracting CD4+ clones fell within CM and EM, and contracting CD8+ clones within EMRA.

To note about this clonotype: No antigen is known for it.

The CDR3 length is 13 residues. Trimming shortened V by 3 bases and J by 8 bases, and 16 bases separated the two germline ends. Looked up from germline, CDR1 is DFQATT and CDR2 is SNEGSKA (reference sequence). V and J are TRBV20-1 and TRBJ1-2; weak D call: TRBD1 (6 bases). The sample comprised PBMCs or a T cell subset sorted from them (not recorded which). The sequence derives from an adult woman who had mild COVID-19 (a few samples of this study predate the infection). Cell type and time point are not known. CDR3 coding DNA: TGCAGTGCTAGTTCCCCTTCAGGGGTCGGCTACACCTTC. Translated: CSASSPSGVGYTF.